This paragraph reports one TCR beta chain. The antigen it recognizes is unknown. No much larger clone exists at a distance of one base, and base qualities are not known. One collaborating source in Seattle enrolled patients while the patients were actively infected and followed the patients over time throughout the course of disease. The collaborating institutions used their own protocols to collect whole blood in K2EDTA tubes. For TCRbeta analysis, collaborators shipped samples as frozen whole blood, isolated PBMCs, or DNA extracted from either of those sample types. The CDR3 spans 15 residues, from the cysteine through the phenylalanine. Only the CDR3 DNA stays, 45 bases, in frame from base 1. The germline V gene encodes CDR1 SGHRS and CDR2 YFSETQ. V loses 4 bases, J loses 0 bases, and the germline ends lie 12 bases apart. The data were obtained in a study of blood T cell repertoires in COVID-19 (dated by TCRdb to the early 2020s). About the study as a whole: Samples covering the acute and convalescent phases of COVID-19 were provided by collaborators in the United States, Italy and Spain. The dataset comprised deeply sampled blood TCRbeta repertoires from subjects exposed to, actively infected with, or recovered from COVID-19. The prospective study material was composed of cDNA or gDNA derived from T cells, B-cell-depleted T cells, or PBMCs. Samples came from the ongoing ImmuneRACE study (first 160 participants) plus 1,254 subjects from 6 global collaborators. A freely available public database, intended as a resource for researchers studying the immune response to SARS-CoV-2, is where the repertoires were released. HLA class I and class II types, where available, came from metadata supplied by the sample provider rather than from assay-based typing. Nearly every sample came with metadata listing a de-identified subject ID, COVID-19 status, age in years and sex. Study-wide findings and limitations: The quantity of clinical and demographic metadata differed by source and by participant and was supplied without curation.

TCRbeta CDR3 regions were amplified from genomic DNA using the immunoSEQ Assay, a bias-controlled multiplex PCR. Concerning the study's data processing: The number of nucleated cells in each sample was estimated by amplification of reference gene primers within the assay. Sequence reads were collapsed and filtered to measure the absolute abundance of every unique TCRbeta CDR3 rearrangement. For each sample, productive Simpson clonality was calculated as the square root of Simpson's diversity index across productive rearrangements. This immuneACCESS table, as held by TCRdb, lists in-frame sequences with V and J called but not all clones. Of the missing ones, under half trace to an unresolved V gene in checked studies; the others have no known cause. D and trimming come from the DNA, and the V and J calls and clone size come from that table. The sample yields 40,000 or so clones; approximately 69% were counted once. The top ten clonotypes cover roughly a tenth of the sample.

Source material: peripheral blood. The chain is encoded by TRBV5-1 joined to TRBJ2-3; the D gene cannot be named for sure. This sequence originates from a man between 70 and 80 years old with COVID-19, enrolled during active disease. The nucleotide sequence reads as follows: TGCGCCAGCAGCCCCCGGGTGACTAGCACAGATACGCAGTATTTT. It translates to CASSPRVTSTDTQYF.